Listed below are T cell receptor beta chains from one sample, sequenced in a study of blood T cells in healthy people across ages. TCRdb re-called the 5' RACE reads through MiXCR, storing one row per CDR3 protein. The data hold 1.5 million to 2 million distinct CDR3 sequences, with 35% to 50% observed a single time. Sequencing was carried out using blood. These receptors came from a human donor in good health. Each CDR3 is given with its conserved first and last residue. Each record gives: CDR3 DNA, CDR3 protein, J gene, V gene, D gene, clone size. The D gene is left open where the match is weak. Only part of the rows carry a size: once, few, many, or a class if the clone is expanded.

CDR3nt: TGTGCCAGCAGGTCTCAACTATCGGGGCACACTGAAGCTTTCTTT; CDR3aa: CASRSQLSGHTEAFF; j_gene: TRBJ1-1; v_gene: TRBV6-6; d_gene: -; abundance: once
CDR3nt: TGTGCCAGCAGACAGGGAGGAGGCGCTGAAGCTTTCTTT; CDR3aa: CASRQGGGAEAFF; j_gene: TRBJ1-1; v_gene: TRBV6-1; d_gene: -; abundance: -
CDR3nt: TGTGCCAGCAGCCACAGCGGGGAGACAAATGAGCAGTTCTTC; CDR3aa: CASSHSGETNEQFF; j_gene: TRBJ2-1; v_gene: TRBV6-6; d_gene: TRBD2; abundance: -
CDR3nt: TGTGCCAGCAGCTTAGGTTGGTCGTCGGAGACCCAGTACTTC; CDR3aa: CASSLGWSSETQYF; j_gene: TRBJ2-5; v_gene: TRBV11-2; d_gene: -; abundance: -
CDR3nt: TGTGCCAGCAGTGGGCTAGCGGGGTCCTACTCCACAGATACGCAGTATTTT; CDR3aa: CASSGLAGSYSTDTQYF; j_gene: TRBJ2-3; v_gene: TRBV27; d_gene: TRBD2; abundance: -
CDR3nt: TGTGCCAGCGGATCGCCGGGACGGCGAGGGTATGAGCAGTTCTTC; CDR3aa: CASGSPGRRGYEQFF; j_gene: TRBJ2-1; v_gene: TRBV14; d_gene: -; abundance: -
CDR3nt: TGCGCCAGCAGTCCCGGGACAGGGGGCCGTAATTCACCCCTCCACTTT; CDR3aa: CASSPGTGGRNSPLHF; j_gene: TRBJ1-6; v_gene: TRBV5-1; d_gene: TRBD1; abundance: many
CDR3nt: TGTGCCAGCAGCTCGCAGGGGGCAAGCCAGCATTTT; CDR3aa: CASSSQGASQHF; j_gene: TRBJ1-5; v_gene: TRBV7-2; d_gene: TRBD1; abundance: -
CDR3nt: TGTGCCATCGGTGCAGCGCCGATCTCTGGGGCCAACGTCCTGACTTTC; CDR3aa: CAIGAAPISGANVLTF; j_gene: TRBJ2-6; v_gene: TRBV10-3; d_gene: -; abundance: few
CDR3nt: TGTGCCACGGCTGCGGGACTTCGACTAAACAATGAGCAGTTCTTC; CDR3aa: CATAAGLRLNNEQFF; j_gene: TRBJ2-1; v_gene: TRBV6-2/TRBV6-3; d_gene: -; abundance: -
CDR3nt: TGCAGTGCTAGAGATGGCAGAGGGGTGAACACTGAAGCTTTCTTT; CDR3aa: CSARDGRGVNTEAFF; j_gene: TRBJ1-1; v_gene: TRBV20-1; d_gene: -; abundance: -
CDR3nt: TGTGCCAGCAGCCAAGGAGTGGGCGGGGGCGCATTTGGGACCCAGTACTTC; CDR3aa: CASSQGVGGGAFGTQYF; j_gene: TRBJ2-5; v_gene: TRBV4-2; d_gene: -; abundance: few
CDR3nt: TGTGCCAGCAGCCGCAACCCACCGAGCTCCTACGAGCAGTACTTC; CDR3aa: CASSRNPPSSYEQYF; j_gene: TRBJ2-7; v_gene: TRBV6-2/TRBV6-3; d_gene: -; abundance: -
CDR3nt: TGCAGCGTAGCCCCGACTAGCGACTACAATGAGCAGTTCTTC; CDR3aa: CSVAPTSDYNEQFF; j_gene: TRBJ2-1; v_gene: TRBV29-1; d_gene: TRBD2; abundance: -
CDR3nt: TGTGCCTGCAGCTTAGTTCGCGCAGATACGCAGTATTTT; CDR3aa: CACSLVRADTQYF; j_gene: TRBJ2-3; v_gene: TRBV7-2; d_gene: -; abundance: -
CDR3nt: TGCAGCGTTCGAAGCCTCACGGGCGCTGAAGCTTTCTTT; CDR3aa: CSVRSLTGAEAFF; j_gene: TRBJ1-1; v_gene: TRBV29-1; d_gene: -; abundance: -
CDR3nt: TGCAGCGTTGCTAGCGGGGGGGCCAGGGAGCAGTTCTTC; CDR3aa: CSVASGGAREQFF; j_gene: TRBJ2-1; v_gene: TRBV29-1; d_gene: TRBD2; abundance: -
CDR3nt: TGCGCCAGCAGCTTAGAAGCCTCAGAAATCACTGAAGCTTTCTTT; CDR3aa: CASSLEASEITEAFF; j_gene: TRBJ1-1; v_gene: TRBV5-1; d_gene: -; abundance: few
CDR3nt: TGTGCCAGCAGTGAAGAAGGGCACTACGAGCAGTACTTC; CDR3aa: CASSEEGHYEQYF; j_gene: TRBJ2-7; v_gene: TRBV6-1; d_gene: -; abundance: -
CDR3nt: TGTGCCAGCCGCACCAATGGATACGAGCAGTACTTC; CDR3aa: CASRTNGYEQYF; j_gene: TRBJ2-7; v_gene: TRBV6-1; d_gene: -; abundance: -
CDR3nt: TGTGCCAGCAGCTCCGGGGGGAGCCTAACAGATACGCAGTATTTT; CDR3aa: CASSSGGSLTDTQYF; j_gene: TRBJ2-3; v_gene: TRBV9; d_gene: TRBD2; abundance: -
CDR3nt: TGTGCCTGCAGCTCTGGACAGGCAGGTCAGCCCCAGCATTTT; CDR3aa: CACSSGQAGQPQHF; j_gene: TRBJ1-5; v_gene: TRBV7-8; d_gene: TRBD1; abundance: once
CDR3nt: TGCAGTGCCACTCACAGGGGTTATGGCTACACCTTC; CDR3aa: CSATHRGYGYTF; j_gene: TRBJ1-2; v_gene: TRBV20-1; d_gene: TRBD1; abundance: few
CDR3nt: TGCGCCAGCCGGGGGTTAGAGGGGGAAGGAGGTGCGACAGATACGCAGTATTTT; CDR3aa: CASRGLEGEGGATDTQYF; j_gene: TRBJ2-3; v_gene: TRBV5-1; d_gene: -; abundance: -
CDR3nt: TGTGCCAGCAGTCTCACCCAAACCCCAGGGGGCTATGGCTACACCTTC; CDR3aa: CASSLTQTPGGYGYTF; j_gene: TRBJ1-2; v_gene: TRBV12-3/TRBV12-4; d_gene: TRBD1; abundance: -
CDR3nt: TGTGCCAGCAGCCTACAGGGGGCTGGAACTGAAGCTTTCTTT; CDR3aa: CASSLQGAGTEAFF; j_gene: TRBJ1-1; v_gene: TRBV12-3/TRBV12-4; d_gene: TRBD1; abundance: many
CDR3nt: TGCAGCGAGGAAAACGGAGAGACCCAGTACTTC; CDR3aa: CSEENGETQYF; j_gene: TRBJ2-5; v_gene: TRBV29-1; d_gene: -; abundance: -